This TCR beta chain derives from a study of cytomegalovirus exposure and HLA in healthy donors. Findings and caveats of the study: Some segments of the V type, notably TRBV6-2 and TRBV6-3, were excluded as indistinguishable. A previous analysis found most TCR beta V segments productive roughly 90% or roughly 30% of the time. Rare TCR sequences dominated, though some public TCRs recurred in many donors.

Germline CDR1 reads SGHRS; CDR2 reads YFSETQ. This CDR3 is built from 13 residues. Between the trimmed V and J ends, which lost 2 bases and 3 bases, there was a span of 8 bases. PCR employed 60 Vbeta and 13 Jbeta primers. Assay used: immunoSEQ multiplex PCR; TCRdb lists only in-frame clones, some missing. Among about 98,000 clones listed, roughly 70% were seen once. Comments on this clone: Its specificity is not known.

This receptor was obtained from a male donor in good health and CMV-seronegative. The V and J genes are TRBV5-1 and TRBJ1-2; D unclear. The sample was PBMCs. The CDR3 nucleotides are TGCGCCAGCAGCTTAACAGTTTACTATGGCTACACCTTC. Its translation is CASSLTVYYGYTF.